What follows is one TCR beta chain and its context. The antigen is undetermined. Germline loops: CDR1 LNHNV, CDR2 YYDKDF (reference sequence). This CDR3 comprises 13 residues. Trimming took 0 bases from V and 8 from J, leaving 10 bases between them. Mismatch repair deficiency was confirmed in all patients, by PCR or immunohistochemistry. This record belongs to a study of PD-1 blockade in mismatch repair-deficient tumors. At the level of the study: Patients had 12 mismatch repair-deficient cancer types, all previously treated and progressing. Study-wide findings and caveats: Rapid post-treatment expansion, then contraction, generally preceding radiologic response, marked tumor-resident clones.

Sequenced by immunoSEQ multiplex PCR; TCRdb stores in-frame clones only, minus some. The sample comprises about 40,000 clones, about 85% of which are singletons, and about 20% rests with the top ten. The receptor's source is an adult with mismatch repair-deficient cancer. The specimen comprised peripheral blood, sampled 4 weeks after starting pembrolizumab. V usage is TRBV15 and J usage is TRBJ2-5, with D perhaps matching TRBD2 (6 bases). For the CDR3, the DNA is TGTGCCACCAGCAGAGATAACGGGGGTACCCAGTACTTC. As protein: CATSRDNGGTQYF.